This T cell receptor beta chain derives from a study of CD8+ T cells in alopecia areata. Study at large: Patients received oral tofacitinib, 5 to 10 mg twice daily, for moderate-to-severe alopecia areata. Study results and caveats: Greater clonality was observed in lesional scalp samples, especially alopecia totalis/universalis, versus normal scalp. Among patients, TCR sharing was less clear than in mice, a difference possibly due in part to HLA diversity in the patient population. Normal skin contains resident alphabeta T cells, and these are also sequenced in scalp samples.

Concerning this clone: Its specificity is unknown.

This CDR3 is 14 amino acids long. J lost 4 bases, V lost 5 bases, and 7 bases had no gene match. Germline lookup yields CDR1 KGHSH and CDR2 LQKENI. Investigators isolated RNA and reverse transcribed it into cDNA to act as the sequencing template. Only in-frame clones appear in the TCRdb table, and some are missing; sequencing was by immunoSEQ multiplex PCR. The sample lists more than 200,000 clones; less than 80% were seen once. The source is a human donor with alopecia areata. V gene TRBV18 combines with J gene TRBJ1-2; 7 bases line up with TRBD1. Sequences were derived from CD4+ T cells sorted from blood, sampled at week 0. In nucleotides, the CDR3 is TGTGCCAGCTCATTAGGACAGGAGCCCTATGGCTACACCTTC. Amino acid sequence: CASSLGQEPYGYTF.